This TCR beta chain was captured by sequencing in a study of blood T cell repertoires in COVID-19. Study context: Some COVID-19 samples were acute and others convalescent; all came from the United States, Italy and Spain. T cells, B-cell-depleted T cells, or PBMCs supplied cDNA or gDNA.

Assay used: immunoSEQ multiplex PCR; TCRdb lists only in-frame clones, some missing. Counted here are 250,000 or so clones, 65% to 90% occurring once; the ten biggest clones make up around 1.8%. Between the trimmed V and J ends, which lost 2 bases and 4 bases, there was a span of 11 bases. This CDR3 has 14 residues. Looked up from germline, CDR1 is MNHEY and CDR2 is SMNVEV (reference sequence). J is TRBJ1-1 and V is TRBV27; D is perhaps TRBD1 (6 bases). The specimen was peripheral blood. The clonotype comes from a man aged 30-40 years with active or convalescent COVID-19. In DNA form, the CDR3 reads TGTGCCAGCAGTTTAGGGGGGGCTAGCACTGAAGCTTTCTTT. Translating it yields CASSLGGASTEAFF.